What follows are 22 T cell receptor beta chains derived from one specimen sequenced in a study of CD8+ T cells in alopecia areata. After isolation, RNA underwent reverse transcription to generate cDNA as the sequencing template. TCRdb's copy holds only in-frame clones and misses some; the assay was immunoSEQ multiplex PCR. The sample includes 70,000 or so clones, 29% of them seen just once. This sample's treatment: oral pan-JAK inhibitor, 5-10 mg twice daily. The source was CD8+ T cells sorted from blood, collected at week 4, from a patient treated with tofacitinib. Receptors originate from a human donor with alopecia areata.

This clone has a handful of counts. The V and J genes are TRBV27 and TRBJ2-1; D tentatively fits TRBD1 or TRBD2 (6 bases each). Germline V gene data show CDR1 as MNHEY and CDR2 as SMNVEV (reference sequence). Trimming took off 5 bases at V and 7 bases at J, with 9 bases between the two ends. The CDR3 spans 12 residues. CDR3 residues: CASSIGGNEQFF. CDR3 in DNA: TGTGCCAGCAGTATAGGGGGGAATGAGCAGTTCTTC.

The genes are TRBV30 and TRBJ1-1; no clear D. V was clipped by 4 bases and J by 1 base, with 4 bases between them. This CDR3 region has 11 residues. Germline CDR1 is GTSNPN and CDR2 is SVGIG (reference sequence). CDR3 DNA sequence: TGTGCCTGGAACAAGAACACTGAAGCTTTCTTT. Translating gives CAWNKNTEAFF.

The chain joins TRBV4-3 to TRBJ2-7; D not resolved. The CDR3 length is 13 residues. The germline gives CDR1 LGHNA, CDR2 YSLEER. V was shortened by 0 bases and J by 6 bases, with 9 bases between the two germline ends. The CDR3 loop is CASSQEYGLEQYF. DNA for the CDR3: TGCGCCAGCAGCCAAGAATACGGGCTCGAGCAGTACTTC.

V usage is TRBV5-6 and J usage is TRBJ2-5; perhaps TRBD2 as D (7 bases). The length of the CDR3 is 17 residues. The germline V gene has CDR1 SGHDT and CDR2 YYEEEE. The V end was cut by 5 bases, the J end by 0 bases, with 20 bases between. CDR3 region: CASSYGWGGEYQETQYF. DNA for the CDR3: TGTGCCAGCAGTTACGGGTGGGGGGGCGAGTACCAAGAGACCCAGTACTTC.

This clone occurred a few times. V is TRBV18 and J is TRBJ2-1; TRBD2 matches 7 bases. V shed 3 bases and J 3 bases; nucleotides not matched to a gene: 2. The CDR3 length is 14 residues. CDR1 and CDR2 (germline): KGHSH, LQKENI. CDR3 sequence (DNA): TGTGCCAGCTCACCGCCGGGGGGCTACAATGAGCAGTTCTTC. Translated: CASSPPGGYNEQFF.

The V call is TRBV29-1, the J call TRBJ2-7, with D perhaps matching TRBD1 (6 bases). Trimming left V 0 bases short and J 3 bases short, with 15 bases between. The CDR3 totals 15 residues. Germline assignment: CDR1 SQVTM and CDR2 ANQGSEA. The CDR3 nucleotides read TGCAGCGTTGAAGATCCCCGACAGGAACGCTACGAGCAGTACTTC. It is translated as CSVEDPRQERYEQYF.

This clone appeared a few times. The chain couples TRBV7-9 to TRBJ2-5; D ambiguous. The V gene's germline CDR1 is SEHNR and CDR2 FQNEAQ (reference sequence). Trimming stripped 5 bases from V and 4 bases from J, with 8 bases between. The CDR3 is 12 residues long. The CDR3 DNA follows: TGTGCCAGCAGCGCGCTACTAGAGACCCAGTACTTC. Protein: CASSALLETQYF. Looking up the rest from reference TRBV7-9 and TRBJ2-5 gives the full variable domain: DTGVSQNPRHKITKRGQNVTFRCDPISEHNRLYWYRQTLGQGPEFLTYFQNEAQLEKSRLLSDRFSAERPKGSFSTLEIQRTEQGDSAMYLCASSALLETQYFGPGTRLLVL.

The chain couples TRBV29-1 to TRBJ2-1, with TRBD2 as a possible D gene (5 bases). Trimming cost V 8 bases and J 7 bases, with 15 bases left between them. This CDR3 contains 12 residues. CDR1 SQVTM and CDR2 ANQGSEA come from the germline V gene. CDR3 coding DNA: TGCAGCTCCGGGATCGACCGGAATGAGCAGTTCTTC. Translated: CSSGIDRNEQFF.

The chain has TRBV5-6 and TRBJ2-5; no definite D call. In germline, CDR1 is SGHDT, CDR2 YYEEEE. Between the trimmed V and J ends, which lost 2 bases and 5 bases, there was a span of 4 bases. The CDR3 consists of 11 residues. The CDR3 loop is CASSFMETQYF. The CDR3 nucleotides read TGTGCCAGCAGCTTCATGGAGACCCAGTACTTC.

V gene TRBV7-9 combines with J gene TRBJ1-1; D is possibly TRBD1 (5 bases). V lost 5 bases to trimming and J lost 6 bases, with 13 bases between them. In germline, CDR1 is SEHNR, CDR2 FQNEAQ (reference sequence). The CDR3 is 13 amino acids. CDR3 amino acids: CASSPRDAAEAFF. The CDR3 coding sequence is TGTGCCAGCAGCCCGCGGGACGCAGCTGAAGCTTTCTTT. The full variable domain, rest sourced from reference TRBV7-9 and TRBJ1-1, is DTGVSQNPRHKITKRGQNVTFRCDPISEHNRLYWYRQTLGQGPEFLTYFQNEAQLEKSRLLSDRFSAERPKGSFSTLEIQRTEQGDSAMYLCASSPRDAAEAFFGQGTRLTVV.

J is TRBJ1-2 and V is TRBV30; no definite D call. V dropped 4 bases and J dropped 4 bases, with 19 bases sitting between them. The germline V gene encodes CDR1 GTSNPN and CDR2 SVGIG (reference sequence). The CDR3 runs 15 residues. This chain's CDR3 is CAWIILAEQSYGYTF. In DNA, the CDR3 is TGTGCCTGGATAATCTTGGCAGAGCAGTCCTATGGCTACACCTTC.

The chain carries TRBV28 and TRBJ1-1; D is unclear. The CDR3 has 12 amino acids. The germline V gene encodes CDR1 MDHEN and CDR2 SYDVKM. V was clipped by 2 bases and J by 4 bases, with 5 bases between them. CDR3 residues: CASSLGVTEAFF. Written as DNA, the CDR3 is TGTGCCAGCAGTTTAGGGGTCACTGAAGCTTTCTTT. Complete variable domain (other parts from reference TRBV28 and TRBJ1-1): DVKVTQSSRYLVKRTGEKVFLECVQDMDHENMFWYRQDPGLGLRLIYFSYDVKMKEKGDIPEGYSVSREKKERFSLILESASTNQTSMYLCASSLGVTEAFFGQGTRLTVV.

The CDR3 spells CASSASAGNQETQYF. In nucleotides, the CDR3 is TGTGCCAGCAGTGCCTCCGCGGGAAACCAAGAGACCCAGTACTTC. The chain is built from TRBV6-1 and TRBJ2-5; a possible D gene is TRBD2 (6 bases). Germline V gives CDR1 MNHNS, CDR2 SASEGT. This CDR3 has 15 amino acids. Trimming left V 4 bases short and J 0 bases short, with 12 bases between.

This clone turned up a few times. The chain carries TRBV7-9 and TRBJ1-4; D is uncertain. This CDR3 has 12 residues. V dropped 8 bases and J dropped 2 bases, with 6 bases sitting between them. Germline V CDR1 and CDR2: SEHNR, FQNEAQ (reference sequence). The CDR3, as DNA: TGTGCCAGCGTGACTACTAATGAAAAACTGTTTTTT. This gives the protein CASVTTNEKLFF.

The J gene is TRBJ2-5, the V gene TRBV30; maybe TRBD2 (6 bases). Trimming removed 2 bases from V and 3 bases from J, with 16 bases in between. Germline CDR1 reads GTSNPN; CDR2 reads SVGIG (reference sequence). The CDR3 length is 15 residues. The CDR3 sequence is CAWSHGVGEEETQYF. In DNA, the CDR3 is TGTGCCTGGAGTCACGGAGTGGGGGAGGAAGAGACCCAGTACTTC.

The J gene is TRBJ2-3, the V gene TRBV4-3; TRBD2 might be the D (5 bases). CDR1 is LGHNA, CDR2 YSLEER, per germline. Trimming removed 4 bases from V and 4 bases from J, with 21 bases in between. CDR3 length: 17 amino acids. CDR3: CASSRVTRPGFADTQYF. In DNA, the CDR3 is TGCGCCAGCAGCCGAGTAACGAGGCCGGGGTTCGCAGATACGCAGTATTTT.

This clone has just a few counts. The genes are TRBV14 and TRBJ2-7, with D unclear. The germline gives CDR1 SGHDN, CDR2 FVKESK. Trimming pared 0 bases from V and 5 bases from J, leaving 14 bases between. This CDR3 has 15 residues. The CDR3 coding sequence is TGTGCCAGCAGCCAAGATCGAGGCAGTGGGGACGAGCAGTACTTC. Protein sequence: CASSQDRGSGDEQYF.

The chain is built from TRBV30 and TRBJ2-1; TRBD1 is a possible D gene (5 bases). V lost 0 bases and J 8 bases, leaving 11 bases between the germline ends. The germline V gene has CDR1 GTSNPN and CDR2 SVGIG (reference sequence). The length of the CDR3 is 13 residues. DNA of the CDR3: TGTGCCTGGAGTGTATTAGCCAGGGATGAGCAGTTCTTC. Its translation: CAWSVLARDEQFF.

The CDR3 sequence: CASSQDLRGVAQYF. In DNA, the CDR3 is TGCGCCAGCAGCCAAGACCTGAGAGGCGTGGCGCAGTATTTT. The V gene is TRBV4-1, the J gene TRBJ2-3; D gene unclear. CDR3 length equals 14 residues. The germline V and J ends were trimmed by 0 bases and 10 bases, with 14 bases remaining between them. Germline CDR1 is MGHRA and CDR2 is YSYEKL.

This clone has just a few counts. The CDR3 here is CSVESPDTQYF. The CDR3 DNA reads as TGCAGCGTTGAAAGTCCAGATACGCAGTATTTT. The chain uses TRBV29-1 and TRBJ2-3; D gene uncertain. CDR3 length: 11 residues. The V and J ends lost 2 bases and 4 bases respectively, with 4 bases between them. Germline-derived CDR1 and CDR2 are SQVTM and ANQGSEA.

This clone was observed a few times. The V and J genes are TRBV7-8 and TRBJ2-7, with 11 bases aligning to TRBD1. The CDR3 totals 17 residues. CDR1 and CDR2 (germline): SGHVS, FQNEAQ. Trimming took 5 bases from V and 9 from J; bases not matched to a gene: 18. The DNA of the CDR3 is TGTGCCAGCAGCCAAGTAGCCCTCGGGACAGGGGGTTTGGGGCAGTACTTC. It codes for CASSQVALGTGGLGQYF.

This clone was recorded a few times. This sequence joins TRBV5-1 and TRBJ2-3, with D perhaps given as TRBD1 or TRBD2 (5 bases each). CDR3 size: 15 residues. From germline, CDR1 is SGHRS and CDR2 YFSETQ. With 4 bases removed from V and 3 bases from J, the gap between germline ends came to 15 bases. As DNA, the CDR3 is TGCGCCAGCAGCATCCGGGACCAAATAACAGATACGCAGTATTTT. Encoded protein: CASSIRDQITDTQYF.